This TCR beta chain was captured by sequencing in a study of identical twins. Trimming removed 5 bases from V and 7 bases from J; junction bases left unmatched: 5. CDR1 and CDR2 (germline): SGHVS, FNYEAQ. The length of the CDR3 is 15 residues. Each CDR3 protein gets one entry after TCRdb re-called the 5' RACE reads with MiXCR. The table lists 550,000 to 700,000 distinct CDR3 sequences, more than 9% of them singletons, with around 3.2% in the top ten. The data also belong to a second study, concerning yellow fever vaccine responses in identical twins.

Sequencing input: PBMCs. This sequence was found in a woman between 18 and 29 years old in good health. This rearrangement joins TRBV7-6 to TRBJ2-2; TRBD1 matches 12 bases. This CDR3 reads CASSRDRGLSGELFF. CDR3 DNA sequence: TGTGCCAGCAGCCGGGACAGGGGGCTGAGCGGGGAGCTGTTTTTT.